The rows below give T cell receptor beta chains drawn from one sample of a study of identical twins. MiXCR, applied by TCRdb to the 5' RACE reads, yields one record per CDR3 protein. The table has 1.5 million to 2 million distinct CDR3 sequences, about 32% seen once. Sequences were obtained from cord blood. These receptors all come from a newborn girl in good health. Both conserved end residues are part of each CDR3. Each record gives: D gene, J gene, clone size, V gene, CDR3 protein, CDR3 DNA. A D gene is named only where the DNA matches it firmly. Size values are once, few and many counts, or a class for expanded clones, and some rows have none.

>.|TRBJ2-1|.|TRBV2
CASSVAFSLYNEQFF
TGTGCCAGCAGTGTGGCGTTTAGTCTCTACAATGAGCAGTTCTTC
>.|TRBJ2-5|.|TRBV18
CASSPSQGETQYF
TGTGCCAGCTCACCAAGCCAGGGGGAGACCCAGTACTTC
>TRBD2|TRBJ2-1|.|TRBV6-2/TRBV6-3
CASRLLAGGPNEQFF
TGTGCCAGCAGGCTACTAGCGGGGGGGCCGAATGAGCAGTTCTTC
>TRBD2|TRBJ2-7|.|TRBV7-2
CASSLALGSGNGYEQYF
TGTGCCAGCAGCTTAGCCTTAGGTAGCGGGAACGGGTACGAGCAGTACTTC
>.|TRBJ2-1|few|TRBV20-1
CSAPLLMGYDEQFF
TGCAGTGCCCCACTTCTGATGGGATACGATGAGCAGTTCTTC
>.|TRBJ2-1|.|TRBV12-3/TRBV12-4
CASSPRDSGSYNEQFF
TGTGCCAGCAGTCCCCGTGATTCCGGCTCCTACAATGAGCAGTTCTTC
>.|TRBJ2-3|.|TRBV4-1
CASSPRLEISTDTQYF
TGCGCCAGCAGCCCCCGACTGGAGATTAGCACAGATACGCAGTATTTT
>.|TRBJ2-3|many|TRBV12-3/TRBV12-4
CASRISTDTQYF
TGTGCCAGCAGAATTAGCACAGATACGCAGTATTTT
>TRBD1|TRBJ2-5|few|TRBV10-1
CASSESVRGGGQYF
TGCGCCAGCAGTGAGTCTGTACGAGGGGGCGGGCAGTACTTC
>.|TRBJ2-7|.|TRBV7-9
CASSLAGTHYEQYF
TGTGCCAGCAGCTTAGCCGGGACACACTACGAGCAGTACTTC
>TRBD2|TRBJ2-7|.|TRBV2
CAIQWTSGARYNEQYF
TGTGCCATCCAATGGACTAGCGGGGCCCGTTACAATGAGCAGTACTTC
>.|TRBJ1-4|.|TRBV20-1
CSARVFGKLFF
TGCAGTGCTAGGGTCTTTGGAAAACTGTTTTTT
>TRBD1|TRBJ2-5|.|TRBV4-1
CASSQELQGSMGETQYF
TGCGCCAGCAGCCAAGAGTTACAGGGGAGCATGGGAGAGACCCAGTACTTC
>TRBD2|TRBJ2-1|few|TRBV20-1
CSAASLAGYYNEQFF
TGCAGTGCTGCCTCACTAGCGGGCTACTACAATGAGCAGTTCTTC
>TRBD2|TRBJ2-3|.|TRBV5-1
CASSFLLAGVTDTQYF
TGCGCCAGCAGCTTCCTACTAGCGGGGGTGACAGATACGCAGTATTTT
>TRBD2|TRBJ2-3|few|TRBV6-2/TRBV6-3
CASSSTSGPDTQYF
TGTGCCAGCAGTTCGACTAGCGGGCCAGATACGCAGTATTTT
>TRBD1|TRBJ2-7|few|TRBV20-1
CSANNPGQVYEQYF
TGCAGTGCTAACAACCCAGGACAGGTCTACGAGCAGTACTTC
>.|TRBJ1-6|few|TRBV3-1
CASSLLVRPNSPLHF
TGTGCCAGCAGCCTTTTAGTCCGACCTAATTCACCCCTCCACTTT
>.|TRBJ2-3|.|TRBV20-1
CSATDGQGGSADTQYF
TGCAGTGCTACCGACGGGCAGGGAGGTAGCGCAGATACGCAGTATTTT
>TRBD1|TRBJ2-7|.|TRBV13
CASSPPRGLEQYF
TGTGCCAGCAGCCCCCCTAGGGGGCTTGAGCAGTACTTC
>TRBD2|TRBJ2-7|.|TRBV20-1
CSARDSRVAGNSYEQYF
TGCAGTGCTAGAGATTCTCGGGTAGCGGGGAACTCCTACGAGCAGTACTTC
>.|TRBJ2-7|few|TRBV6-5
CASSYSKWGVEQYF
TGTGCCAGCAGTTACTCGAAGTGGGGCGTCGAGCAGTACTTC
>.|TRBJ2-7|few|TRBV9
CASSVYLGDEQYF
TGTGCCAGCAGCGTGTATTTAGGGGACGAGCAGTACTTC
>.|TRBJ2-5|.|TRBV27
CASSLFPAGSRYGQYF
TGTGCCAGCAGTTTATTCCCAGCGGGCTCCCGGTACGGGCAGTACTTC
>.|TRBJ2-1|few|TRBV6-5
CASSYRYLNEQFF
TGTGCCAGCAGTTACCGCTACCTCAATGAGCAGTTCTTC
>.|TRBJ2-7|once|TRBV6-5
CASSYSQTRFNEQYF
TGTGCCAGCAGTTACTCCCAGACTAGGTTCAATGAGCAGTACTTC
>.|TRBJ2-7|many|TRBV7-9
CASSFRDYSYEQYF
TGTGCCAGCAGCTTTCGGGATTACTCCTACGAGCAGTACTTC
>.|TRBJ1-2|few|TRBV4-1
CASSQDQGPSYGYTF
TGCGCCAGCAGCCAAGATCAGGGGCCTTCTTATGGCTACACCTTC
>.|TRBJ2-2|.|TRBV30
CAWSGSGLPLTGELFF
TGTGCCTGGAGTGGTAGTGGACTCCCGTTGACCGGGGAGCTGTTTTTT
>TRBD2|TRBJ2-1|many|TRBV4-1
CASSQVISGRAYEQFF
TGCGCCAGCAGCCAAGTCATTAGCGGGAGGGCCTATGAGCAGTTCTTC